The T cell receptor beta chain described here comes from a study of shared clonotypes between healthy human individuals. Overall study findings and caveats: Rarefaction analysis demonstrated incomplete sorted-subset sequencing notwithstanding large depth. The sole specimen, blood, was sampled, and tissue repertoires likely differ.

CDR1 MDHEN and CDR2 SYDVKM come from the germline V gene. The CDR3 length is 13 residues. The ends were cut back, 2 bases at V and 7 bases at J, with 11 bases in the middle. Here immunoSEQ multiplex PCR was the method, and the copy in TCRdb shows in-frame clones only, minus some. The sample has about a million clones; 70% to 80% are singletons. In the case of this clone: The antigen remains unidentified.

Donors had no recently reported acute infections or vaccinations and were HIV-negative. V usage is TRBV28 and J usage is TRBJ1-2; D not certain. The sample consisted of memory CD4+ T cells sorted from blood. Subset in this sample: CD45RA-negative fraction. The TCR sequence derives from a man between 18 and 29 years old in good health. As DNA, the CDR3 is TGTGCCAGCAGTTTAGCCTCAGGAGGTGGCTACACCTTC. Translation gives CASSLASGGGYTF.